This entry describes one T cell receptor (beta chain). Clones were read by immunoSEQ multiplex PCR, and TCRdb kept only the in-frame ones, dropping some. Of about 82,000 clones listed, roughly 94% were seen once; the top ten hold around 4.9%. The data were taken from a study of control samples from healthy donors and cancer patients. The germline V gene encodes CDR1 MNHEY and CDR2 SMNVEV (reference sequence). With 8 bases removed from V and 6 bases from J, the gap between germline ends came to 14 bases. The CDR3 is 13 amino acids. The V call is TRBV27, the J call TRBJ2-1; D is ambiguous. This sequence originates from a woman aged 18-29 years in good health. Material for sequencing was blood. The CDR3: CASAPRIGNEQFF. For the CDR3, the DNA is TGTGCCAGCGCCCCTAGAATTGGCAATGAGCAGTTCTTC.